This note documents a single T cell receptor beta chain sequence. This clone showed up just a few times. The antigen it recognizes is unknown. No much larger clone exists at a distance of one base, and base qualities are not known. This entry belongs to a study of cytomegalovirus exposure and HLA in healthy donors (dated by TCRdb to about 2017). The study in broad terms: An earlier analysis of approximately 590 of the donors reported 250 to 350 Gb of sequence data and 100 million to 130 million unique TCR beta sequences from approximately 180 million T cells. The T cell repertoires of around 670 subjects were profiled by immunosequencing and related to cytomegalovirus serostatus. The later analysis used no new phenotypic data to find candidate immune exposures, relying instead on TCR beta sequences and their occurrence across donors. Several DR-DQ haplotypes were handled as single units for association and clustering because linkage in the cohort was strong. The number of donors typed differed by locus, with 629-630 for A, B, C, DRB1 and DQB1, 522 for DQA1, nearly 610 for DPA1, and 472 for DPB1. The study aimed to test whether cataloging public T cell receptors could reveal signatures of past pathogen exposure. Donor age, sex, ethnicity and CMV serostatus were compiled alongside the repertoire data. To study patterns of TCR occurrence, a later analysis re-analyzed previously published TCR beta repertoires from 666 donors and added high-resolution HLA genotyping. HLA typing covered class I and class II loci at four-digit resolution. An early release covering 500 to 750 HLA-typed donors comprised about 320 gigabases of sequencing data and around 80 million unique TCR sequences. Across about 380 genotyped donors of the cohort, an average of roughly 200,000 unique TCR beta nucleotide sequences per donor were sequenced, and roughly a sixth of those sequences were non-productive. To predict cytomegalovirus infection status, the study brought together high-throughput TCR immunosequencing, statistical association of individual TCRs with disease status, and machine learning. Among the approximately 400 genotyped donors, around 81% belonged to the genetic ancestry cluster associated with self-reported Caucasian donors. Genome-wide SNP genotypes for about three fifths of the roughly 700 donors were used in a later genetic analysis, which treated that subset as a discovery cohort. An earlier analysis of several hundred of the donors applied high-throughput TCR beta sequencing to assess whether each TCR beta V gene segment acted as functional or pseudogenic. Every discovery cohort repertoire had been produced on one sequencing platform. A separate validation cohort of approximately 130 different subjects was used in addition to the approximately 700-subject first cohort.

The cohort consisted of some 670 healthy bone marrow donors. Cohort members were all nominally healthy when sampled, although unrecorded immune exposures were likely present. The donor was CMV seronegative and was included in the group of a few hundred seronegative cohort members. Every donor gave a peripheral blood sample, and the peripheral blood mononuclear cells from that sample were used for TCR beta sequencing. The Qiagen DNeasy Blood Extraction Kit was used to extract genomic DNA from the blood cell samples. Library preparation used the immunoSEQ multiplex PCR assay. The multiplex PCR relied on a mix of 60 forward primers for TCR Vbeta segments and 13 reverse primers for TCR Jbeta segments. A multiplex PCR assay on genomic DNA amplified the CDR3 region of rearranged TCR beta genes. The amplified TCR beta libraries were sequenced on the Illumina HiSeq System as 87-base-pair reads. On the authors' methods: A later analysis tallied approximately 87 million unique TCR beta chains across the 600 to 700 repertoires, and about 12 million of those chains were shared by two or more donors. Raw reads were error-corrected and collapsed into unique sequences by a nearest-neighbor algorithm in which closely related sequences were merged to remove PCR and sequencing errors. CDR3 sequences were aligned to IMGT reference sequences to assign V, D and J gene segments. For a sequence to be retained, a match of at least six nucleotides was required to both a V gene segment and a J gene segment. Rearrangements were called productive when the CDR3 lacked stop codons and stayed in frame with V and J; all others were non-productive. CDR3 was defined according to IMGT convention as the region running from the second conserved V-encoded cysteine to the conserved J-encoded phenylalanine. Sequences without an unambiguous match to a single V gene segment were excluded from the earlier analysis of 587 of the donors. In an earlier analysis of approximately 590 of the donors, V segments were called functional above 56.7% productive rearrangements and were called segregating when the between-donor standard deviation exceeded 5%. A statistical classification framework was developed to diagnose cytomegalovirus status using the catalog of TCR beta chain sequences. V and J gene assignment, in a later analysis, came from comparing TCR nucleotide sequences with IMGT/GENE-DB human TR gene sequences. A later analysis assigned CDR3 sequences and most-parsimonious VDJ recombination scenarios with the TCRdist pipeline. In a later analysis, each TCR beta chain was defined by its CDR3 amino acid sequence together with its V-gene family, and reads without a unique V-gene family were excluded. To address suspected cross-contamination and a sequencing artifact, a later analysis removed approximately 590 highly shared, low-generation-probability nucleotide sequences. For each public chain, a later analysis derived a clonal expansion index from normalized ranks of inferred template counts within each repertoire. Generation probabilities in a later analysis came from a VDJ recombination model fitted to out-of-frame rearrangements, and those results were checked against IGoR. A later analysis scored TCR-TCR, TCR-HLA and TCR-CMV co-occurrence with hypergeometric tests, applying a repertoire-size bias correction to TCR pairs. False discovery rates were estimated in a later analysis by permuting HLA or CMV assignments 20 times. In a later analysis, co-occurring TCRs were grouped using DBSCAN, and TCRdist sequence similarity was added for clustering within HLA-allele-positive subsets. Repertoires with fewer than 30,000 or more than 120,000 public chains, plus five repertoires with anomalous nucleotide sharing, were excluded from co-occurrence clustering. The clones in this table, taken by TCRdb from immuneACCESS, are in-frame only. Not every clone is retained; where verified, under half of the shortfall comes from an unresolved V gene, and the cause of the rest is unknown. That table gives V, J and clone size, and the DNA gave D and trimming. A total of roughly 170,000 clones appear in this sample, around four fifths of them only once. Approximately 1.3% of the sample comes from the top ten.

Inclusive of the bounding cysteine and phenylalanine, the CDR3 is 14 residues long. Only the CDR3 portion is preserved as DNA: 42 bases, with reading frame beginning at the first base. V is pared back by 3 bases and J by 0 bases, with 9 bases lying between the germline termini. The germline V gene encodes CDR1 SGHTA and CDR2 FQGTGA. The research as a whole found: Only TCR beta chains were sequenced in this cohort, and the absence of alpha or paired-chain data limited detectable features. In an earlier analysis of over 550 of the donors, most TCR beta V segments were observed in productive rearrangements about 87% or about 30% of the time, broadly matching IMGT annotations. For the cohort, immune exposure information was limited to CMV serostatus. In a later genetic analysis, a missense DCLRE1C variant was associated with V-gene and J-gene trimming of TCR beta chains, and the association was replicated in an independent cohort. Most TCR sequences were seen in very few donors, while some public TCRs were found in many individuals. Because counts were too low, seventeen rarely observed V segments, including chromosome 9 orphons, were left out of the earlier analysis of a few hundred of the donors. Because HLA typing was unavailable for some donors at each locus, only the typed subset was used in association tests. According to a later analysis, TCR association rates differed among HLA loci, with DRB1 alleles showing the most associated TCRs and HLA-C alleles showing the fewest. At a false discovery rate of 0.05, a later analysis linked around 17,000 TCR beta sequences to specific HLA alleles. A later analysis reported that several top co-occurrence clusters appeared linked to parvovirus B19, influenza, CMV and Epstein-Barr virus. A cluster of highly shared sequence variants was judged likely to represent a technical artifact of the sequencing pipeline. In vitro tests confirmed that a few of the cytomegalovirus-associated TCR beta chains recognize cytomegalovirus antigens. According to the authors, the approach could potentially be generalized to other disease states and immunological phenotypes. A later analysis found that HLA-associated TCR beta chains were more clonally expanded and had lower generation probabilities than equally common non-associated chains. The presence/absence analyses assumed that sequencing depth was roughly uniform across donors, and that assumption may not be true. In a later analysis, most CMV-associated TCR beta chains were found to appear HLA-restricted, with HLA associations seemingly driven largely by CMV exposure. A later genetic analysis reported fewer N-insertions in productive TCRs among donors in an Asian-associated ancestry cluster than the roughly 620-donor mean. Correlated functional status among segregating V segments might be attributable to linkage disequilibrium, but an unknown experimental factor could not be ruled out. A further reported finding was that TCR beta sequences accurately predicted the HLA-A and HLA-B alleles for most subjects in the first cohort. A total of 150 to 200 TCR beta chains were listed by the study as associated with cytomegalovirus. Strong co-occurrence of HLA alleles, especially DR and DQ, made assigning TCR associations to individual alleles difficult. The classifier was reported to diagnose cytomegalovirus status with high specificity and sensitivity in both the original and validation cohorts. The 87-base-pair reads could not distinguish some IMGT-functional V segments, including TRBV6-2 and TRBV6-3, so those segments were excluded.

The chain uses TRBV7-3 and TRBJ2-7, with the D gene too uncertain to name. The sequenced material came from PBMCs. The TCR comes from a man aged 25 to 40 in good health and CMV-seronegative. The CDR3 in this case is CASSLSQNSYEQYF. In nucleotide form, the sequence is TGTGCCAGCAGCTTGTCACAGAACTCCTACGAGCAGTACTTC.